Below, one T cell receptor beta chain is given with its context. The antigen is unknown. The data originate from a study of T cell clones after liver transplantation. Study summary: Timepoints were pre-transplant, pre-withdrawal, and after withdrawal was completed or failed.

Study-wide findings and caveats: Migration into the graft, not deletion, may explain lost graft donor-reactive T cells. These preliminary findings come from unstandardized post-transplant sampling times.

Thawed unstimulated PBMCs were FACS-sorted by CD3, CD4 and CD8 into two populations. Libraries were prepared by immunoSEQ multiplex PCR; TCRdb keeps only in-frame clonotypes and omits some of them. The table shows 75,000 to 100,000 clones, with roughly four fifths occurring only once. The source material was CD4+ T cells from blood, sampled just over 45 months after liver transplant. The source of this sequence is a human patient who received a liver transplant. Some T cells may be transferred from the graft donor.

CDR3 sequence (DNA): TGTGCCTGGAACCAAAGGACAGGGGGCTTGATGGATACGCAGTATTTT. The encoded protein is CAWNQRTGGLMDTQYF. This chain connects TRBV30 to TRBJ2-3, with 11 bases identical to TRBD1. Trimming took 4 bases from V and 6 from J; bases not matched to a gene: 12. CDR3 length: 16 amino acids. Germline CDR1 GTSNPN, CDR2 SVGIG (reference sequence). The complete variable domain, with remaining parts taken from reference TRBV30 and TRBJ2-3, reads SQTIHQWPATLVQPVGSPLSLECTVEGTSNPNLYWYRQAAGRGLQLLFYSVGIGQISSEVPQNLSASRPQDRQFILSSKKLLLSDSGFYLCAWNQRTGGLMDTQYFGPGTRLTVL.